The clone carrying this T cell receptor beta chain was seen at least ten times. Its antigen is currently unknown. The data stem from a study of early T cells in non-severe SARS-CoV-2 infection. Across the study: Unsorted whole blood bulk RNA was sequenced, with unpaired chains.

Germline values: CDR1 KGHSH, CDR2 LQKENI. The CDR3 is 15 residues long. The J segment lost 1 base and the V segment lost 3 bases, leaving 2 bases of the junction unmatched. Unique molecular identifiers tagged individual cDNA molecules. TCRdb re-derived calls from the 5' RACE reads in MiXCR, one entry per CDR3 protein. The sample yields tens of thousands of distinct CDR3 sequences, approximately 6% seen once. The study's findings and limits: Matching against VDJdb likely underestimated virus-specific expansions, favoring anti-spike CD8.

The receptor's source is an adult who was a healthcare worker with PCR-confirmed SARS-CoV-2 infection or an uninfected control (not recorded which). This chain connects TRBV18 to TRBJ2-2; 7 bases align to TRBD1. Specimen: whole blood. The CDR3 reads CASSPGQMNTGELFF. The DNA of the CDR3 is TGTGCCAGCTCACCGGGACAGATGAACACCGGGGAGCTGTTTTTT.